This is a list of T cell receptor beta chains from one sample in a study of blood T cell repertoires in COVID-19. Assay: immunoSEQ multiplex PCR; the TCRdb copy retains only in-frame clones and omits some. Of 150,000 to 200,000 clones listed, approximately 86% are singletons. The sample taken for sequencing was peripheral blood. The receptors come from a man over 45 with active or convalescent COVID-19. Each CDR3 is given with its conserved first and last residue. D genes are given only for firm matches. Clone sizes are given selectively: once, few, many, or a class where the clone is expanded.

J gene | clone size | D gene | CDR3 length | V gene | CDR3 protein | CDR3 DNA
TRBJ2-7 | . | TRBD1 | 15 | TRBV5-4 | CASSTGQAARVEQYF | TGTGCCAGCAGCACCGGACAGGCTGCCAGGGTGGAGCAGTACTTC
TRBJ2-5 | . | . | 16 | TRBV5-6 | CASSLDLTGWQETQYF | TGTGCCAGCAGCTTGGATTTGACAGGCTGGCAAGAGACCCAGTACTTC
TRBJ1-6 | . | . | 16 | TRBV10-2 | CASRDGESSYNSPLHF | TGCGCCAGCAGGGACGGGGAGAGCTCCTATAATTCACCCCTCCACTTT
TRBJ1-2 | . | TRBD1 | 14 | TRBV30 | CAWAPQGIYYGYTF | TGTGCCTGGGCCCCACAGGGGATCTACTATGGCTACACCTTC
TRBJ2-5 | . | TRBD2 | 14 | TRBV5-5 | CASKKTSGQETQYF | TGTGCCAGCAAGAAGACTAGCGGACAAGAGACCCAGTACTTC
TRBJ1-2 | . | TRBD1 | 15 | TRBV5-4 | CASRRDRGQSYGYTF | TGTGCCAGCAGGCGCGACAGGGGGCAGAGCTATGGCTACACCTTC
TRBJ2-1 | few | . | 11 | TRBV11-1 | CASTALSEQFF | TGTGCCAGCACCGCCCTGAGCGAGCAGTTCTTC
TRBJ2-1 | few | . | 14 | TRBV24-1 | CATSVGAGYNEQFF | TGTGCCACCAGTGTAGGAGCGGGTTACAATGAGCAGTTCTTC
TRBJ2-5 | . | TRBD1 | 17 | TRBV7-2 | CASSLQRQGGVLGTQYF | TGTGCCAGCAGCTTACAAAGACAGGGGGGGGTGCTTGGGACCCAGTACTTC
TRBJ1-2 | . | TRBD1 | 19 | TRBV19 | CASSSGRAGGAGINYGYTF | TGTGCCAGTAGTTCAGGGAGGGCAGGGGGCGCCGGAATTAACTATGGCTACACCTTC
TRBJ1-6 | . | TRBD1 | 14 | TRBV5-4 | CASSRGQGDSPLHF | TGTGCCAGCAGCCGGGGACAGGGGGATTCACCCCTCCACTTT
TRBJ1-5 | few | TRBD1 | 15 | TRBV6-2/TRBV6-3 | CASSRQGFGNQPQHF | TGTGCCAGCAGTCGACAGGGGTTCGGCAATCAGCCCCAGCATTTT
TRBJ1-5 | once | . | 15 | TRBV28 | CATIPRVVSNQPQHF | TGTGCCACCATCCCCAGGGTTGTGAGCAATCAGCCCCAGCATTTT
TRBJ2-7 | . | TRBD2 | 14 | TRBV3-1/TRBV3-2 | CASSRREGSYEQYF | TGTGCCAGCAGCCGACGGGAGGGTTCCTACGAGCAGTACTTC
TRBJ1-2 | . | . | 13 | TRBV27 | CASSPSSGYGYTF | TGTGCCAGCAGCCCCTCCTCAGGGTACGGCTACACCTTC
TRBJ2-7 | . | TRBD1 | 14 | TRBV6-5 | CASTLQGARFEQYF | TGTGCCAGCACGTTACAGGGGGCGCGTTTCGAGCAGTACTTC
TRBJ1-2 | . | . | 15 | TRBV2 | CASKVRLEENYGYTF | TGTGCAAGCAAGGTCCGCCTTGAGGAGAACTATGGCTACACCTTC